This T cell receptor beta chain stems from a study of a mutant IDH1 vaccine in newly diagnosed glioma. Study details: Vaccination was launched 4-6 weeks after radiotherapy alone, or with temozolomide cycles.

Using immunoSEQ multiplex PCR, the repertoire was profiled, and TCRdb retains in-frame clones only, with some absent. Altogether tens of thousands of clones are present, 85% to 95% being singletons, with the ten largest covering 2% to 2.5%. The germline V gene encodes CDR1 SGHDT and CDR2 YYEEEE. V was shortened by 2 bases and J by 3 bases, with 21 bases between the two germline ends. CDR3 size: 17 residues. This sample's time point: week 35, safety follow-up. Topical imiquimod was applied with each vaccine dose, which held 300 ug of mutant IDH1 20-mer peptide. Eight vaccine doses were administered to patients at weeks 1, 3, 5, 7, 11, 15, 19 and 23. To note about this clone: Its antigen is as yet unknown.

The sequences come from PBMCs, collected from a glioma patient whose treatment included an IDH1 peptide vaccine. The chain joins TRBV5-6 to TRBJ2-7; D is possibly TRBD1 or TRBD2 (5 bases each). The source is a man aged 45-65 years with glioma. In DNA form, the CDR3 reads TGTGCCAGCAGCTTCTGGATCCGGGACGACCGCGGCTACGAGCAGTACTTC. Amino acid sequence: CASSFWIRDDRGYEQYF.